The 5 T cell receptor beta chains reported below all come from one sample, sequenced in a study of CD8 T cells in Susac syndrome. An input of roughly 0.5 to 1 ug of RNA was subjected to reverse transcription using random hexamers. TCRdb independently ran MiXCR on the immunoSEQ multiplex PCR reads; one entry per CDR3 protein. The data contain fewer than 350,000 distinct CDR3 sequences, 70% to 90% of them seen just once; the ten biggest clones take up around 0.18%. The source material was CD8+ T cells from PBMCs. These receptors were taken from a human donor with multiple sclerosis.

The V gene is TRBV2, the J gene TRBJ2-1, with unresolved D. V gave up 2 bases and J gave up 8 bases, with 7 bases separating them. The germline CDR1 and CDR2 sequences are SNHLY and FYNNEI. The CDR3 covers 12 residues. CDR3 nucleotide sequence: TGTGCCAGCAGTGAAAGGCACGATGAGCAGTTCTTC. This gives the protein CASSERHDEQFF.

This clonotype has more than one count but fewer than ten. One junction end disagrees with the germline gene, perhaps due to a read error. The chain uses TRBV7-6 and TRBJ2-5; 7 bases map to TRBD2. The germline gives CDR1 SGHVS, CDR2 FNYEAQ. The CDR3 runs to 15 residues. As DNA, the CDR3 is TGTGCTAGCAGCTTAGGGACTACTCTTCAAGAGACCCAGTACTTC. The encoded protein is CASSLGTTLQETQYF.

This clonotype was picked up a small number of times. Here the CDR3 DNA reads TGTGCCAGCAGTCTAGGACAGGGAATTCAGCCCCAGCATTTT. Encoded protein: CASSLGQGIQPQHF. The rearrangement uses TRBV12-3 or TRBV12-4 and TRBJ1-5; 8 bases fit TRBD1. With V trimmed by 5 bases and J by 6 bases, 6 bases remained unmatched. This CDR3 has 14 amino acids.

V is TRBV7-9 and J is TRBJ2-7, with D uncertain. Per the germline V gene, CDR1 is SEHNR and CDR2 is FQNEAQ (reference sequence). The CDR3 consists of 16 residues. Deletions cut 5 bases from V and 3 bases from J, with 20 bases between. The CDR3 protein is CASSPPDGFSYYEQYF. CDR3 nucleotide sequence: TGTGCCAGCAGCCCCCCGGACGGATTTTCCTACTACGAGCAGTACTTC.

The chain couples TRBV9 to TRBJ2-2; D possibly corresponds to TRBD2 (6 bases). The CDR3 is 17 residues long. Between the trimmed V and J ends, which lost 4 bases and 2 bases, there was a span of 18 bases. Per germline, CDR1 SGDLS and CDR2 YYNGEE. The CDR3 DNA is TGTGCCAGCAGCCTTCCCAGGAGGGGCGAAAACACCGGGGAGCTGTTTTTT. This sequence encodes CASSLPRRGENTGELFF.